The source of this T cell receptor beta chain is a study of shared clonotypes between healthy human individuals. Generated by immunoSEQ multiplex PCR, the TCRdb table keeps only in-frame clones and is missing some. The profile shows about 320,000 clones, about nine tenths of them singletons. CD45RO+ cells were combined with CCR7-negative CD45RA+ TemRA cells to form CD8 memory. Source material: memory CD8+ T cells sorted from blood. Noted subset: CD45RO+ cells pooled with CCR7-negative TemRA cells. The sequence was obtained from a young man in good health.

CDR3 sequence: CASSYSISAETQYF. In nucleotides, the CDR3 is TGTGCCAGCAGTTACTCGATTTCTGCGGAGACCCAGTACTTC. The rearrangement links TRBV6-5 to TRBJ2-5, with D unresolved. Germline values: CDR1 MNHEY, CDR2 SVGAGI. V lost 0 bases and J 5 bases, leaving 10 bases between the germline ends. This CDR3 is 14 amino acids long.